This T cell receptor (beta chain) stems from a study of shared clonotypes between healthy human individuals (dated by TCRdb to 2020 to 2021). The study in broad terms: The cohort comprised a couple of women and a few men aged 18 to 49 years. Leukapheresis yielded between about 0.9 and 9.5 billion PBMCs per donor. Per donor, three plates each were used for CD4 naive and CD4 memory, two for CD8 naive, and one for CD8 memory. To increase sequencing depth and limit assay-specific biases, different laboratories used diverse techniques to prepare libraries and sequence TCR repertoires. To estimate repertoire size and how much clonotype sharing occurs between individuals, the study deeply sequenced the blood TCR repertoires of 5 or 6 healthy adults.

The CDR3 contains 13 residues, cysteine and phenylalanine counted. This entry keeps only the CDR3 DNA: 39 bases, framed from base 1. V sheds 8 bases and J sheds 7 bases, leaving 15 bases between their ends. CDR1 and CDR2 are drawn from the germline V gene (reference sequence): MNHEY, SMNVEV. CD8 naive samples were CD45RO-negative cells positively selected for CCR7, giving a CD45RA+CCR7+ population that excluded TemRA cells. The donors were healthy, HIV-negative adults who had no recently reported acute infections or vaccinations. Only Caucasian adults living in Nashville, Tennessee, USA were represented among the donors. After blood collection by leukapheresis, PBMCs were isolated using Ficoll-Histopaque density gradient centrifugation and then cryopreserved in the vapor phase of liquid nitrogen. Purity and quantity of every magnetically sorted T cell population were checked by analytical flow cytometry. Genomic DNA was isolated from each sorted fraction and quantified by UV absorbance on a Nanodrop 2000c.

TCR CDR3 regions were amplified from genomic DNA by multiplex PCR using the deep immunoSEQ assay. Extracted genomic DNA from each cell subset was spread evenly across all wells of several immunoSEQ 96-well plates, with each plate serving as a replicate. For sorted subsets, approximately 200 ng of genomic DNA, equivalent to about 30,000 T cell genomes, went into each replicate PCR. Purified libraries were quantified with a Qubit 3.0 fluorometer, sized on a Bioanalyzer 2100, and re-quantified with the KAPA Library Quantification kit. Every immunoSEQ 96-well plate was sequenced on a dedicated single-read 150-cycle Illumina NextSeq 550 flow cell. Regarding the original processing steps: Because the immunoSEQ output held only junctional sequences and lacked quality scores, the filtering could not match the filtering applied to full-length reads. To assign V/J genes and CDR3, sequences were annotated using PyIR, a Python wrapper for IgBLAST v1.9, with IMGT germline references. Reads were filtered out if the reads had weak V/J assignments (E-value above 1e-6), no CDR3, stop codons, out-of-frame junctions, or ambiguous translated residues. V3J clonotypes were defined as sequences sharing an identical inferred V gene, J gene, and CDR3 amino acid sequence. Percentage overlap between repertoires was calculated by dividing the number of shared unique clonotypes by the size of the smaller repertoire. Repertoire richness was assessed with RTK rarefaction, the Chao1 estimator, and Recon v2.1 estimates of unobserved clonotypes. Generation probabilities for all TCRbeta clonotypes obtained by the gDNA method from a handful of donors were computed using OLGA. Entries here come from immuneACCESS through TCRdb and include only in-frame sequences with V and J called. Some clones fail to appear in such tables; in the studies checked, an unresolved V gene covers under half of the shortfall, and the cause of the remainder is unknown. V, J and clone size are taken as reported in that table, and D and trimming were inferred from the DNA itself. The sample table contains about 2.1 million clones; only one count was recorded for roughly 91% of them. The ten largest account for about 1.5% of the sample.

Results the study describes overall, beyond this receptor: The small number of donors limited the genetic and exposure-history diversity represented. Rarefaction of sorted-subset datasets indicated incomplete sequencing despite the large sequencing depth. Pairwise subsampling led to the expectation that sequencing depth would affect the degree of clonotype sharing among donors. Sampling was restricted to blood, and TCR repertoires in tissues likely differ from the TCR repertoires found in blood. Naive subsets generally had larger estimated clonotype richness than memory subsets did. Compared with non-shared clonotypes, the clonotypes found in all four sorted-subset donors had higher generation probabilities. Sharing across a handful of donors was observed for around 4.8% of naive CD4, 3% to 4% of naive CD8, roughly 2.3% of memory CD4, and around 0.4% of memory CD8 clonotypes.

A note on this clone: The target of this receptor is not known. Per-base quality was not reported, and no clone a single base away is much larger than it.

This sequence was found in a man aged 18 to 30 in good health. Some clones in this sample may be carry-over from other donors' samples. The specimen sequenced was naive CD8+ T cells from PBMCs. Reading the label with the study, this specimen's cell subset or site is: CD45RA+CCR7+. This receptor chain uses TRBV27 and TRBJ1-5, with no confident D gene call. The sequenced DNA: TGTGCCAGCTCCCCTGACCCTCTCCAGCCCCAGCATTTT. Translated, this is CASSPDPLQPQHF.